This T cell receptor beta chain stems from a study of blood T cell repertoires in COVID-19. The assay was immunoSEQ multiplex PCR, and TCRdb's table has in-frame clones only and misses some. Of about 250,000 clones listed, approximately 84% are singletons. The CDR3 loop spans 14 amino acids. The germline CDR1 and CDR2 sequences are LNHDA and SQIVND (reference sequence). The V gene lost 4 bases and the J gene lost 0 bases, with 9 bases spanning the gap. The chain joins TRBV19 to TRBJ1-2; no clear D gene. The material sequenced was peripheral blood. The receptor was derived from a man in his fifties or sixties with acute or convalescent COVID-19. The CDR3: CASSTTETNYGYTF. CDR3 sequence (DNA): TGTGCCAGTAGTACAACTGAAACTAACTATGGCTACACCTTC.